This T cell receptor (beta chain) was sequenced during a study of T cell repertoires in cytomegalovirus infection. Study-level background: Public TCR beta signatures were indicative of both CMV infection and a matching HLA type.

TCRdb reprocessed the reads via MiXCR and lists one record per CDR3 protein. The sample holds approximately 170,000 distinct CDR3 sequences, about a sixth seen once. Trimming at V came to 5 bases and at J to 1 base, leaving 2 bases not matched to a gene. CDR1 LNHDA and CDR2 SQIVND come from the germline V gene (reference sequence). The CDR3 runs to 13 residues. J is TRBJ2-7 and V is TRBV19; TRBD1 agrees at 7 bases. The specimen was CD8+ T cells from PBMCs. The clonotype comes from a human donor in good health (CMV status not recorded). Some clones in this sample may be carry-over from other donors' samples. CDR3 DNA: TGTGCCAGTAGTCCGACAGGGTCCTACGAGCAGTACTTC. It encodes CASSPTGSYEQYF.